The next 20 T cell receptor beta chains were all read from a single sample in a study of blood T cell repertoires in COVID-19. Clones were sequenced by immunoSEQ multiplex PCR, and TCRdb holds only the in-frame ones, with some missing. The sample has about 110,000 clones; about 90% are singletons. Input material: peripheral blood. Every receptor here comes from a man aged 35 to 55 with active or convalescent COVID-19.

The CDR3 here is CASSLGAGGGDEQYF. The CDR3 DNA is TGTGCCAGCAGCTTAGGTGCAGGGGGCGGCGACGAGCAGTACTTC. This chain uses TRBV7-2 with TRBJ2-7, with 8 bases aligning to TRBD1. CDR3 length: 15 residues. The V gene end was trimmed by 1 base and the J gene end by 5 bases; junction bases not matched to a gene: 7. CDR1 SGHTA and CDR2 FQGNSA come from the germline V gene.

The chain has TRBV18 and TRBJ2-7; tentatively, D is TRBD2 (6 bases). There are 13 residues in the CDR3. Per germline, CDR1 KGHSH and CDR2 LQKENI. The ends were cut back, 3 bases at V and 6 bases at J, with 12 bases in the middle. The CDR3 loop is CASSPGRDGEQYF. CDR3 nucleotide sequence: TGTGCCAGCTCACCCGGGCGGGACGGCGAGCAGTACTTC.

The gene calls are TRBV30 and TRBJ1-5; possibly TRBD1 for D (5 bases). This CDR3 has 14 residues. Per germline, CDR1 GTSNPN and CDR2 SVGIG (reference sequence). Trimming took off 3 bases at V and 7 bases at J, with 16 bases between the two ends. The CDR3 DNA is TGTGCCTGGAGCACCGGGGGGAAAAGCCAGCCCCAGCATTTT. As protein: CAWSTGGKSQPQHF. The full variable domain, rest sourced from reference TRBV30 and TRBJ1-5, is SQTIHQWPATLVQPVGSPLSLECTVEGTSNPNLYWYRQAAGRGLQLLFYSVGIGQISSEVPQNLSASRPQDRQFILSSKKLLLSDSGFYLCAWSTGGKSQPQHFGDGTRLSIL.

In nucleotides, the CDR3 is TGTGCCAGCAGCTTAGATCTGAGGACCTACAATGAGCAGTTCTTC. Translation gives CASSLDLRTYNEQFF. The chain uses TRBV7-9 and TRBJ2-1; D unresolved. The CDR3 has 15 amino acids. Germline V gives CDR1 SEHNR, CDR2 FQNEAQ (reference sequence). V gave up 1 base and J gave up 2 bases, with 9 bases separating them.

The V and J genes are TRBV5-6 and TRBJ1-1; D unresolved. V lost 6 bases and J 1 base, leaving 16 bases between the germline ends. Germline loops: CDR1 SGHDT, CDR2 YYEEEE. CDR3 length: 15 residues. Here the CDR3 reads CASTTPRAENTEAFF. DNA of the CDR3: TGTGCCAGCACAACGCCGCGGGCGGAGAACACTGAAGCTTTCTTT.

This clone was observed a few times. V is TRBV6-2 or TRBV6-3 and J is TRBJ1-2; D not resolved. V lost 4 bases and J 4 bases, leaving 16 bases between the germline ends. From germline, CDR1 is MNHEY and CDR2 SVGEGT. The CDR3 is 15 residues long. This chain's CDR3 is CASSFLSGSGYGYTF. In DNA, the CDR3 is TGTGCCAGCAGTTTCCTCTCGGGATCCGGCTATGGCTACACCTTC.

This clone showed up just once. The rearrangement joins TRBV10-3 to TRBJ1-5; 7 nucleotides match TRBD1. The V gene's germline CDR1 is ENHRY and CDR2 SYGVKD. The V and J ends lost 11 bases and 5 bases, in that order; junction bases with no gene match: 9. The CDR3 is 13 amino acids. The CDR3 coding sequence is TGTGCCTCCAGCCAGGGGGAGGATCAGCCCCAGCATTTT. This gives the protein CASSQGEDQPQHF.

This chain links TRBV25-1 with TRBJ1-6, with D tentatively TRBD1 (6 bases). The CDR3 extends over 15 amino acids. V was pared by 4 bases and J by 10 bases, with 17 bases between. From germline, CDR1 is MGHDK and CDR2 SYGVNS. In DNA, the CDR3 is TGTGCCAGCAGTGGACCAAGGGGGAATCGATCACCCCTCCACTTT. It translates to CASSGPRGNRSPLHF. Looking up the rest from reference TRBV25-1 and TRBJ1-6 gives the full variable domain: EADIYQTPRYLVIGTGKKITLECSQTMGHDKMYWYQQDPGMELHLIHYSYGVNSTEKGDLSSESTVSRIRTEHFPLTLESARPSHTSQYLCASSGPRGNRSPLHFGNGTRLTVT.

V is TRBV7-9 and J is TRBJ2-6; D is perhaps TRBD2 (5 bases). This CDR3 region has 17 residues. Looked up from germline, CDR1 is SEHNR and CDR2 is FQNEAQ (reference sequence). Trimming left V 5 bases short and J 2 bases short, with 16 bases between. CDR3 residues: CASSESYGVAGANVLTF. In DNA, the CDR3 is TGTGCCAGCAGCGAATCTTACGGGGTGGCTGGGGCCAACGTCCTGACTTTC.

The J gene is TRBJ2-1, the V gene TRBV6-2 or TRBV6-3, with 12 bases identical to TRBD2. Germline trimming cut 4 bases from V and 3 bases from J; bases unmatched to any gene: 4. Germline CDR1 reads MNHEY; CDR2 reads SVGEGT. CDR3 length: 16 amino acids. In DNA form, the CDR3 reads TGTGCCAGCAGTTCACGACTAGCGGGAGACTACAATGAGCAGTTCTTC. Protein product: CASSSRLAGDYNEQFF.

This chain joins TRBV15 and TRBJ1-2; no firm D call. Germline loops: CDR1 LNHNV, CDR2 YYDKDF (reference sequence). The CDR3 loop spans 13 amino acids. The V and J ends lost 1 base and 4 bases respectively, with 7 bases between them. CDR3 DNA: TGTGCCACCAGCAGAGGAGGGCTCTATGGCTACACCTTC. Protein product: CATSRGGLYGYTF.

The V and J genes are TRBV6-2 or TRBV6-3 and TRBJ2-7; 13 bases agree with TRBD2. The CDR3 is 16 amino acids. The V and J ends lost 2 bases and 6 bases, in that order; junction bases with no gene match: 7. Germline V gene lookup returns CDR1 MNHEY and CDR2 SVGEGT. The CDR3 nucleotides read TGTGCCAGCAGTTACCAAACTAGCGGGAGGGCCTTCGAGCAGTACTTC. It codes for CASSYQTSGRAFEQYF.

The chain is built from TRBV11-3 and TRBJ2-1, with a possible D match to TRBD1 (5 bases). V was trimmed by 5 bases and J by 9 bases, leaving 14 bases between them. CDR1 is SGHNT, CDR2 YENEEA, per germline. The CDR3 is 13 amino acids. Here the CDR3 reads CASSDSFGLEQFF. CDR3 DNA: TGTGCCAGCAGCGACAGTTTTGGTCTTGAGCAGTTCTTC.

The chain carries TRBV5-6 and TRBJ2-5, with 10 bases matching TRBD1. Trimming removed 4 bases from V and 1 base from J; junction bases left unmatched: 16. In germline, CDR1 is SGHDT, CDR2 YYEEEE. CDR3 length: 19 amino acids. CDR3 DNA sequence: TGTGCCAGCAGCACGCCGGGACAGGGGCCGTCGAGGAGCCAAGAGACCCAGTACTTC. This gives the protein CASSTPGQGPSRSQETQYF.

The chain employs TRBV5-4 and TRBJ1-6; maybe TRBD1 (6 bases). Per germline, CDR1 SGHNT and CDR2 YYREEE (reference sequence). The germline V and J ends were trimmed by 5 bases and 10 bases, with 19 bases remaining between them. The CDR3 consists of 15 residues. CDR3 residues: CASSSVQGLGSPLHF. CDR3 DNA: TGTGCCAGCAGTTCCGTACAGGGATTGGGCTCACCCCTCCACTTT.

This rearrangement joins TRBV3-1 (or the pseudogene TRBV3-2) to TRBJ1-2; D ambiguous. V shed 6 bases and J shed 4 bases, with 9 bases lying between them. The CDR3 length is 12 residues. Looked up from germline, CDR1 is LGHDT and CDR2 is YNNKEL (reference sequence). Here the CDR3 DNA reads TGTGCCAGCAGTCAGGCAGCCTATGGCTACACCTTC. As protein: CASSQAAYGYTF.

This clone was picked up a small number of times. This chain links TRBV28 with TRBJ1-1, with D possibly matching TRBD1 (5 bases). With 7 bases removed from V and 3 bases from J, the gap between germline ends came to 21 bases. Germline V CDR1 and CDR2: MDHEN, SYDVKM. The CDR3 has 16 residues. CDR3 sequence: CASTRGGAGRDTEAFF. CDR3 DNA sequence: TGTGCCAGCACCCGGGGTGGGGCAGGGAGGGACACTGAAGCTTTCTTT.

The V gene is TRBV4-2, the J gene TRBJ2-3; 9 bases match TRBD1. CDR3 length: 15 amino acids. CDR1 and CDR2 from the germline V gene are LGHNA and YNFKEQ. Trimming at V came to 1 base and at J to 4 bases, leaving 3 bases not matched to a gene. The CDR3 sequence: CASSQGGQGPDTQYF. In nucleotides, the CDR3 is TGTGCCAGCAGCCAAGGGGGACAGGGACCAGATACGCAGTATTTT.

The V gene is TRBV28, the J gene TRBJ1-4, with TRBD1 identical over 9 bases. J was trimmed by 10 bases and V by 6 bases; bases with no gene match: 12. Per germline, CDR1 MDHEN and CDR2 SYDVKM. This CDR3 contains 15 residues. The CDR3 DNA follows: TGTGCCAGCAGCACCTCTATTGGACAGGGGCGAAAACTGTTTTTT. Protein: CASSTSIGQGRKLFF.

J is TRBJ1-5 and V is TRBV6-6; possibly TRBD1 for D (5 bases). CDR1 and CDR2 from the germline V gene are MNHNY and SVGAGI (reference sequence). The germline V and J ends were trimmed by 0 bases and 2 bases, with 8 bases remaining between them. The CDR3 has 15 amino acids. Here the CDR3 reads CASSYSGGGNQPQHF. For the CDR3, the DNA is TGTGCCAGCAGTTACTCGGGAGGGGGCAATCAGCCCCAGCATTTT.